This is a list of T cell receptor beta chains from one sample in a study of radiotherapy plus CTLA-4 blockade in lung cancer. Generated by immunoSEQ multiplex PCR, the TCRdb table keeps only in-frame clones and is missing some. This sample has about 88,000 clones, with approximately 79% found just once. Material: peripheral blood, obtained from a patient treated with radiotherapy plus ipilimumab. All receptors derive from a human donor with non-small cell lung cancer that progressed on radiotherapy plus ipilimumab. CDR3s include the opening cysteine and the closing phenylalanine or tryptophan. The size field is filled for only some rows; it gives once, few, many or a size class.

v_call clone_size cdr3_aa
TRBV27 . CASSLFTEGQLFF
TRBV6-1 . CASSEAGAFVAQYF
TRBV28 . CASSSPGQGHYSSYEQYF
TRBV28 . CASSLGRENYGYTF
TRBV19 . CASKDRETQYF
TRBV15 . CATSRARMGTDTQYF
TRBV6-5 once CASSVTGEGTDTQYF
TRBV6-5 . CASSYSKGGYEQYF
TRBV5-6 once CASSLTARDNQREKLFF
TRBV4-3 . CASSQGTRAGTSGYTF
TRBV5-1 . CASSSTWTHSTDTQYF
TRBV6-5 . CASSSTAISTDTQYF
TRBV6-1 . CASSVQLPGPEETQYF
TRBV11-1 . CASSTGASYEQYF
TRBV6-1 . CASSEAEGWDTQYF
TRBV4-1 . CASSRGLEAFF
TRBV29-1 . CSVENPDRGQSHGYTF
TRBV7-6 . CASSPSGTEAFF
TRBV27 . CASSLLGRENIQYF
TRBV5-1 . CASSLVQGASNTGELFF
TRBV28 . CASSFGISNNEQFF
TRBV28 . CASSFAAGEVNTEAFF
TRBV6-1 once CASSEGPAEYNEQFF
TRBV27 once CASSLTARTGASGELFF
TRBV7-8 . CASSRGTDYEQFF
TRBV6-5 . CASGPGVIGANVLTF
TRBV4-1 . CASSHDSGANVLTF
TRBV11-3 once CASSLGGGYNEQFF
TRBV11-2 . CASSLGTHQETQYF
TRBV5-5 . CASSGGRTGAGELFF
TRBV6-1 . CASSEGRLNQPQHF
TRBV7-6 . CASSLVLGTNEQFF
TRBV4-2 . CASSQYLGGGTEAFF
TRBV7-2 . CASSLAGGYEQYF
TRBV5-4 few CASSLASDGNTIYF
TRBV6-1 . CASRRTGAGTEAFF
TRBV2 . CASSEGGLASYNEQFF
TRBV19 . CASRQGASYEQYF
TRBV2 few CASRDSHTGELFF
TRBV7-2 . CASSLVVQAQFF
TRBV7-3 . CASSPPAGESSGEQFF
TRBV5-1 few CASSAVGGPYEQYF
TRBV6-1 . CASSYLLNQPQHF
TRBV28 once CASSLLSYGYTF
TRBV6-1 . CASIKGGAGEYEQYF
TRBV6-1 . CASSLRLATSDTQYF
TRBV6-5 . CASRIPGDGGYTF
TRBV7-2 . CASSGQPNTEAFF
TRBV5-1 . CASSSTGESYNEQFF
TRBV11-2 . CASSLVQGWNYGYTF
TRBV19 . CASRYTDTQYF